This paragraph reports one T cell receptor (beta chain). Its antigen is undetermined. Naivety among CD8 cells was defined by CD45RO negativity and positive CCR7 selection, thereby excluding terminally differentiated effector memory CD45RA+ cells. Samples underwent the assay at deep level. Produced via immunoSEQ multiplex PCR; TCRdb's table is partial and in-frame only. In the table there are about 2.2 million clones, roughly 95% of which are singletons. The sample is drawn from a study of shared clonotypes between healthy human individuals. On the study more broadly: A donor's plate count was three for CD4 naive and three for CD4 memory; CD8 naive had two and CD8 memory one. General study points: As a rule, naive subsets had a larger estimated richness than memory subsets. Sequencing of the sorted subsets was shown by rarefaction to be incomplete despite large depth.

CDR1 and CDR2 (germline): MGHRA, YSYEKL. This CDR3 region has 14 residues. With 2 bases clipped from V and 9 bases from J, the junction kept 7 bases outside the gene matches. Sequenced input: naive CD8+ T cells from PBMCs. This rearrangement joins TRBV4-1 to TRBJ2-1; 7 bases line up with TRBD2. The clonotype originates from a man aged 18 to 30 in good health. Some clones in this sample may be carry-over from other donors' samples. In DNA form, the CDR3 reads TGCGCCAGCAGCCAAAGGGAGGGTGGGGGTGAGCAGTTCTTC. It specifies CASSQREGGGEQFF.